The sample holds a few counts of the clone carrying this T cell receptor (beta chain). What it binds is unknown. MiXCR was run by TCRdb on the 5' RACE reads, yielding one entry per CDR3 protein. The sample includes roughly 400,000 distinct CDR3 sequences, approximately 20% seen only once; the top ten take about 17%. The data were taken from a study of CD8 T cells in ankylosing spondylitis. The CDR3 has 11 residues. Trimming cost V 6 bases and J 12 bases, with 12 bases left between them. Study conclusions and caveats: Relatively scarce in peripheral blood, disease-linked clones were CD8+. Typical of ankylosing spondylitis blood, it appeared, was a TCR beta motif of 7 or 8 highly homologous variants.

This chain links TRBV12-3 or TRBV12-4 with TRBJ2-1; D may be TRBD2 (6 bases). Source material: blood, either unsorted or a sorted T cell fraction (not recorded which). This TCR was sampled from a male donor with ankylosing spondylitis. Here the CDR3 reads CASSSGTSQFF. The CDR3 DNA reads TGTGCCAGCAGCTCCGGGACTTCGCAGTTCTTC.